This T cell receptor beta chain was identified during a study of cytomegalovirus exposure and HLA in healthy donors. This clone appeared a few times. PCR involved 60 Vbeta and 13 Jbeta primers. Data came from immunoSEQ multiplex PCR; TCRdb stores just in-frame clones and leaves some out. The sample holds roughly 150,000 clones; over 70% are singletons and the top ten take over 13%. Germline CDR1 reads MDHEN; CDR2 reads SYDVKM. The germline V and J ends were trimmed by 4 bases and 4 bases, with 16 bases remaining between them. The CDR3 spans 15 residues. The V call is TRBV28, the J call TRBJ1-2; a possible D gene is TRBD1 (6 bases). The sequence derives from a woman in her thirties or forties in good health and CMV-seronegative. The sequenced sample was PBMCs. This chain's CDR3 is CASSSGQPLAYGYTF. CDR3 in DNA: TGTGCCAGCAGTTCCGGACAGCCTTTGGCCTATGGCTACACCTTC.